The 26 T cell receptor beta chains below come from one sample, sequenced in a study of blood T cell repertoires in COVID-19. Method: immunoSEQ multiplex PCR; TCRdb's copy keeps in-frame clones and lacks some. The table has about 360,000 clones, more than 70% seen once. Sequences were obtained from PBMCs or T cells enriched from blood (not recorded which). These receptors came from a man aged 25-45 years who had recovered from COVID-19.

The chain employs TRBV6-4 and TRBJ1-1; 8 bases map to TRBD1. Germline V gene lookup returns CDR1 MRHNA and CDR2 SNTAGT. V lost 5 bases and J lost 3; bases outside the gene matches: 8. There are 15 residues in the CDR3. CDR3 bases: TGTGCCAGCAGTTACAATTCAGGGGGCCACACTGAAGCTTTCTTT. Protein sequence: CASSYNSGGHTEAFF.

The gene calls are TRBV5-1 and TRBJ2-2, with 10 bases matching TRBD1. Losses at the gene ends were 2 bases for V and 4 bases for J; bases not matched to a gene: 5. Germline CDR1 SGHRS, CDR2 YFSETQ. The length of the CDR3 is 16 residues. DNA of the CDR3: TGCGCCAGCAGCTTTAGGACAGGGGGTAGCACCGGGGAGCTGTTTTTT. Residues: CASSFRTGGSTGELFF.

CDR3 region: CASGPSGGPTDTQYF. CDR3 nucleotide sequence: TGTGCCAGCGGCCCCAGCGGGGGGCCCACAGATACGCAGTATTTT. The gene calls are TRBV5-5 and TRBJ2-3, with 9 bases fitting TRBD2. The CDR3 is 15 amino acids. CDR1 and CDR2 from the germline V gene are SGHKS and YYEKEE (reference sequence). V lost 7 bases and J lost 2; bases outside the gene matches: 8.

The V and J genes are TRBV24-1 and TRBJ1-1, with D perhaps TRBD1 (5 bases). Germline V CDR1 and CDR2: KGHDR, SFDVKD. Between the trimmed V and J ends, which lost 1 base and 3 bases, there was a span of 20 bases. The CDR3 loop spans 18 amino acids. CDR3 amino acids: CATSDLDGDPRGDTEAFF. In nucleotides, the CDR3 is TGTGCCACCAGTGATTTAGATGGGGACCCGCGGGGGGACACTGAAGCTTTCTTT.

The V and J genes are TRBV27 and TRBJ2-3; D is possibly TRBD2 (6 bases). The CDR3 totals 18 residues. Deletions cut 6 bases from V and 0 bases from J, with 22 bases between. Germline V CDR1 and CDR2: MNHEY, SMNVEV (reference sequence). CDR3 in amino acids: CASSPTLGLYPSTDTQYF. CDR3 coding DNA: TGTGCCAGCAGCCCGACCCTCGGACTATACCCTAGCACAGATACGCAGTATTTT.

The rearrangement links TRBV6-5 to TRBJ1-1; D might be TRBD1 (6 bases). V lost 6 bases, J lost 0 bases, and 11 bases lay in between. The CDR3 spans 14 residues. Germline loops: CDR1 MNHEY, CDR2 SVGAGI. Written as DNA, the CDR3 is TGTGCCAGCAGCCTTGGACAGATGAACACTGAAGCTTTCTTT. Translated: CASSLGQMNTEAFF.

This rearrangement joins TRBV5-4 to TRBJ1-1, with a possible D match to TRBD1 (5 bases). This CDR3 has 16 residues. The V gene's germline CDR1 is SGHNT and CDR2 YYREEE (reference sequence). V gave up 2 bases and J gave up 0 bases, with 14 bases separating them. In DNA form, the CDR3 reads TGTGCCAGCAGCTTATTAGGGGCCGATTTGAACACTGAAGCTTTCTTT. It specifies CASSLLGADLNTEAFF.

The J gene is TRBJ2-7, the V gene TRBV2, with a possible D match to TRBD1 (5 bases). Germline V CDR1 and CDR2: SNHLY, FYNNEI. This CDR3 spans 12 amino acids. Trimming left V 4 bases short and J 5 bases short, with 9 bases between. CDR3 bases: TGTGCCAGCAGTGGACAGATCCACGAGCAGTACTTC. Its translation: CASSGQIHEQYF.

This chain connects TRBV6-5 to TRBJ1-2; no clear D. Trimming took 6 bases from V and 2 from J, leaving 10 bases between them. In germline, CDR1 is MNHEY, CDR2 SVGAGI. The CDR3 contains 13 residues. The CDR3 sequence: CASRQKENYGYTF. DNA of the CDR3: TGTGCCAGCAGGCAAAAGGAGAACTATGGCTACACCTTC.

The rearrangement joins TRBV12-3 or TRBV12-4 to TRBJ1-2, with D perhaps TRBD1 (5 bases). This CDR3 is 13 amino acids long. V lost 5 bases and J 8 bases, leaving 15 bases between the germline ends. CDR3 protein: CASSRTLRGGYTF. The CDR3, as DNA: TGTGCCAGCAGTCGGACACTTCGAGGAGGCTACACCTTC.

As regards this clone: Other DNA sequences within the sample encode an identical CDR3. The J gene is TRBJ1-1, the V gene TRBV18; 9 bases are shared with TRBD1. Germline CDR1 reads KGHSH; CDR2 reads LQKENI. The J segment lost 8 bases and the V segment lost 5 bases, leaving 6 bases of the junction unmatched. The CDR3 runs 13 residues. CDR3 in DNA: TGTGCCAGCTCATCCGGACAGGGGACGGAAGCTTTCTTT. It is translated as CASSSGQGTEAFF.

In DNA, the CDR3 is TGTGCCAGCAGCTTAGATGGGGCCAGGGACACAGATACGCAGTATTTT. Protein sequence: CASSLDGARDTDTQYF. V gene TRBV11-3 combines with J gene TRBJ2-3; possibly TRBD1 for D (5 bases). V lost 0 bases and J 2 bases, leaving 12 bases between the germline ends. This CDR3 is built from 16 residues. Germline loops: CDR1 SGHNT, CDR2 YENEEA.

This clone has only a few counts. This chain uses TRBV4-1 with TRBJ1-2, with 7 bases fitting TRBD1. From germline, CDR1 is MGHRA and CDR2 YSYEKL. Germline trimming cut 3 bases from V and 13 bases from J; bases unmatched to any gene: 8. The CDR3 length is 12 residues. CDR3 residues: CASSQGTAGSTF. The CDR3, as DNA: TGCGCCAGCAGCCAGGGGACAGCCGGGTCCACCTTC.

The rearrangement links TRBV7-9 to TRBJ2-6; D possibly corresponds to TRBD1 (6 bases). CDR1 is SEHNR and CDR2 is FQNEAQ in the germline V gene (reference sequence). Between the trimmed V and J ends, which lost 1 base and 1 base, there was a span of 8 bases. This CDR3 contains 16 residues. The CDR3 DNA reads as TGTGCCAGCAGCTTAGAGGGGGTGTCTGGGGCCAACGTCCTGACTTTC. Translation gives CASSLEGVSGANVLTF.

This rearrangement joins TRBV18 to TRBJ2-1, with 9 bases aligning to TRBD2. The CDR3 covers 15 residues. The germline gives CDR1 KGHSH, CDR2 LQKENI. With 4 bases clipped from V and 7 bases from J, the junction kept 8 bases outside the gene matches. The CDR3 region has the DNA TGTGCCAGCTCACAAGTTGGCGGGGGGGCAAATGAGCAGTTCTTC. This translates into CASSQVGGGANEQFF.

In DNA form, the CDR3 reads TGTGCCAGCAGCCCAGAATGGGGCTTCTACGAGCAGTACTTC. It codes for CASSPEWGFYEQYF. The chain couples TRBV7-6 to TRBJ2-7, with D possibly being TRBD1 (5 bases). CDR3 length: 14 residues. Trimming cost V 5 bases and J 3 bases, with 14 bases left between them. The V gene's germline CDR1 is SGHVS and CDR2 FNYEAQ.

CDR3 in DNA: TGTGCCAGCAGCTTAATCTATTTTGTTGCAGGGGGGGAGACCCAGTACTTC. Amino acids: CASSLIYFVAGGETQYF. The rearrangement joins TRBV7-9 to TRBJ2-5; weak D call: TRBD1 (7 bases). The V and J ends lost 2 bases and 5 bases respectively, with 21 bases between them. This CDR3 region has 17 residues. Germline-derived CDR1 and CDR2 are SEHNR and FQNEAQ (reference sequence).

V gene TRBV5-1 combines with J gene TRBJ1-1; possible D gene TRBD1, 6 bases. Germline lookup yields CDR1 SGHRS and CDR2 YFSETQ. V gave up 2 bases and J gave up 0 bases, with 8 bases separating them. The CDR3 totals 14 residues. The CDR3 sequence: CASSFGQMNTEAFF. In DNA form, the CDR3 reads TGCGCCAGCAGCTTCGGACAGATGAACACTGAAGCTTTCTTT.

This clone was detected a few times. The rearrangement uses TRBV19 and TRBJ1-5; D is undetermined. Deletions cut 7 bases from V and 5 bases from J, with 15 bases between. Germline CDR1 reads LNHDA; CDR2 reads SQIVND (reference sequence). The CDR3 runs to 14 residues. The CDR3 protein is CASKEAPSDQPQHF. DNA for the CDR3: TGTGCCAGTAAGGAGGCACCTTCGGATCAGCCCCAGCATTTT.

This sequence joins TRBV12-3 or TRBV12-4 and TRBJ1-6; 7 bases are a match to TRBD1. The V segment lost 6 bases and the J segment 10 bases; nucleotides outside the gene matches: 6. This CDR3 is built from 13 residues. The CDR3 nucleotides are TGTGCCAGCAGAGGACAGGTCGGATCACCCCTCCACTTT. This encodes CASRGQVGSPLHF.

V is TRBV3-1 (or the pseudogene TRBV3-2) and J is TRBJ1-3; 8 positions match TRBD1. V trimming: 4 bases; J trimming: 3 bases; junction bases outside the gene matches: 8. This CDR3 contains 16 residues. Germline V gene data show CDR1 as LGHDT and CDR2 as YNNKEL (reference sequence). The CDR3 protein is CASSRSRGRGGNTIYF. The CDR3 coding sequence is TGTGCCAGCAGCCGGAGCAGGGGGCGAGGTGGAAACACCATATATTTT.

This clone was seen just once. The V and J genes are TRBV19 and TRBJ1-3; no firm D call. The CDR3 sequence is 12 residues long. V was cut by 8 bases and J by 8 bases, with 13 bases left in between. Germline V CDR1 and CDR2: LNHDA, SQIVND (reference sequence). The CDR3: CASQRVPDTIYF. CDR3 coding DNA: TGTGCCAGTCAGAGGGTTCCGGACACCATATATTTT.

For this clone: The sample contains more than one DNA sequence encoding this CDR3. The chain has TRBV18 and TRBJ1-2; 7 positions match TRBD1. The CDR3 consists of 13 residues. Germline CDR1 and CDR2: KGHSH and LQKENI. With 2 bases clipped from V and 4 bases from J, the junction kept 1 base outside the gene matches. DNA of the CDR3: TGTGCCAGCTCACCAGACAGGGCCTATGGCTACACCTTC. Protein sequence: CASSPDRAYGYTF.

The rearrangement uses TRBV11-2 and TRBJ1-1; D ambiguous. This CDR3 has 13 amino acids. Trimming cost V 3 bases and J 5 bases, with 10 bases left between them. Germline CDR1 is SGHAT and CDR2 is FQNNGV. The CDR3 DNA reads TGTGCCAGCAGCTTGAGTGAGTGGACTGAAGCTTTCTTT. Translating gives CASSLSEWTEAFF.

This clone was counted once. The rearrangement links TRBV5-5 to TRBJ1-5; D call uncertain. Per germline, CDR1 SGHKS and CDR2 YYEKEE (reference sequence). The CDR3 consists of 12 residues. Trimming took off 2 bases at V and 6 bases at J, with 6 bases between the two ends. The chain's CDR3 is CASSFPGQPQHF. Written as DNA, the CDR3 is TGTGCCAGCAGCTTTCCGGGTCAGCCCCAGCATTTT.

This clone showed up just a few times. The J gene is TRBJ2-2, the V gene TRBV15; D uncertain. The V end was cut by 1 base, the J end by 7 bases, with 10 bases between. CDR1 and CDR2 from the germline V gene are LNHNV and YYDKDF (reference sequence). The CDR3 is made up of 14 amino acids. CDR3 amino acids: CATSRGRVDGELFF. Written as DNA, the CDR3 is TGTGCCACCAGCAGAGGCCGGGTGGACGGGGAGCTGTTTTTT.